Reported below is one T cell receptor beta chain. A few counts support this clonotype. The antigen this receptor binds is unknown. Per-base qualities were not stored, and no clone one base away is much larger. The entry originates in a study of T cells in Graves' hyperthyroidism and ophthalmopathy (dated by TCRdb to the late 2010s). Background for the entire study: Peripheral blood was collected at initial diagnosis, before any treatment. A discovery cohort of approximately 100 patients, roughly 45 with Graves' ophthalmopathy and over 55 with stable Graves' hyperthyroidism, was used to find distinguishing TCR V-J signatures. Prospective prediction of ophthalmopathy was tested in an independent validation cohort of some 20 hyperthyroidism patients and 17 patients who later progressed to ophthalmopathy. The approximately 100 discovery patients were divided at random into training and test sets in a 7:3 ratio. The study also compared thyroid tissue and blood T-cell repertoires from several Graves' hyperthyroidism patients. Following sampling, methimazole starting at 30 mg daily was given to hyperthyroidism patients, and high-dose intravenous methylprednisolone was given to ophthalmopathy patients. The paper describes TCR Vbeta CDR3 sequencing of 130 to 150 peripheral blood samples, made up of roughly 40 ophthalmopathy patients, 70 to 80 hyperthyroidism patients and 17 progressor patients.

V sheds 6 bases and J sheds 6 bases, leaving 21 bases between their ends. CDR1 and CDR2, per the germline V gene, are SNHLY and FYNNEI. Its CDR3 holds 15 amino acids, cysteine through phenylalanine. The sequence is cut down to CDR3 DNA, 45 bases in frame from base 1. The TCR beta CDR3 regions were amplified from the RNA transcripts. For the first round of RT-PCR on the TCR CDR3, the HTBI primer set was used together with the Qiagen OneStep RT-PCR kit. A second multiplex PCR round built the libraries, followed by size selection and purification. Paired-end sequencing of the libraries was performed with 100 bp reads on an Illumina HiSeq2000. The study's processing was this. SOAPnuke was used to process the raw data, with reads discarded if the reads contained adapters or uncalled bases, had a mean Phred below 15, or lacked an exact constant-primer or identifier match. COPE v1.2.5 was used to merge the high-quality paired reads, and each unique nucleotide sequence was defined as a clonotype. MiTCR v1.1 was used to align the clonotypes against IMGT TRBV, TRBD and TRBJ reference segments. The analysis included only V-J combinations with a frequency above 0.0001, which together covered approximately 99% of the repertoires. A TCS score was defined as the ratio of F50 (clonal expansion) to E x V (chaos), with BLOSUM62-based TCRdist applied between CDR3 peptides within each V-J. Welch's t-statistics and random forest reduced 514 V-J features to some 14, which were used in a naive Bayes classifier (R e1071). TCRdb took the public reads, trimmed them with fastp at Q25, ran MiXCR for clone calling and kept in-frame beta chains. Here each entry gathers all rows of one CDR3 protein and keeps the most common genes and DNA. TCRdb, not the authors, supplied the V and J calls. A total of approximately 600,000 distinct CDR3 sequences appear in this sample, about 20% of them only once. The top ten clonotypes cover under 35% of the sample.

Ophthalmopathy patients had moderately to severely active disease, with a Clinical Activity Score of 3 or more, a NOSPECS grade of 4 or more, and a disease duration of less than 3 months. Exclusion was applied to patients with uncontrolled infections, other autoimmune diseases, pregnancy or lactation. Diagnoses relied on clinical symptoms, serum thyroxine and TRAb, thyroid ultrasound and orbital computed tomography. Ficoll-Paque density gradient centrifugation was used to isolate PBMCs from under 11 ml of fresh peripheral blood. Total RNA was extracted using Trizol reagent, and RNA quality was assessed on an Agilent 2100 Bioanalyzer. The research as a whole found: A 13 V-J signature model separated ophthalmopathy from stable hyperthyroidism, with roughly 88% sensitivity and 81.08% specificity in cross-validation and 80%/75% in testing. During validation, the model predicted progression to ophthalmopathy a median of around six months ahead of onset, with around 70% sensitivity and almost 75% specificity. Most expanded thyroid clonotypes (frequency above 0.001) were also detected in blood, suggesting blood repertoires may reflect thyroid immune responses. No statistical method was used to fix the sample size in advance, and group allocation was not hidden from the investigators.

The receptor chain draws on TRBV2 and TRBJ2-7; the D gene is tentatively TRBD1 or TRBD2, each matching 6 bases. The TCR sequence derives from a man younger than 40 with Graves' ophthalmopathy. The specimen was blood. The bases read TGTGCCAGCAGCGCCGGACTAAGAGGGACAAGCGAGCAGTACTTC. This gives the protein CASSAGLRGTSEQYF. The CDR3, completed at both ends by the reference TRBV2 and TRBJ2-7 genes, gives the full variable domain EPEVTQTPSHQVTQMGQEVILRCVPISNHLYFYWYRQILGQKVEFLVSFYNNEISEKSEIFDDQFSVERPDGSNFTLKIRSTKLEDSAMYFCASSAGLRGTSEQYFGPGTRLTVT.